A selection of T cell receptor beta chains follows, all from one sample in a study of T cell responses to AZD1222 COVID-19 vaccine. Sequenced by immunoSEQ multiplex PCR; TCRdb stores in-frame clones only, minus some. Here the sample spans about 120,000 clones, about 91% being singletons. Sequences were derived from peripheral blood, sampled 28 days after the second AZD1222 dose. These receptors all come from an adult who received the AZD1222 COVID-19 vaccine. Both conserved end residues are trimmed from each CDR3. Fields, in order: D gene, V gene, CDR3 protein. A D gene is named only where the DNA matches it firmly.

TRBD1	TRBV7-2	ASKGTQGDNSPLH
-	TRBV29-1	SVEGGYNEQF
TRBD2	TRBV5-1	ASSSGGTGRADTQY
TRBD2	TRBV5-6	ASSFSGVDTQY
-	TRBV23-1	ASSQWSGSLPSYEQY
-	TRBV6-1	ASSDRTASYEQY
-	TRBV7-7	ASSPLFSTGELF
TRBD1	TRBV28	ASSTGQSYEQY
-	TRBV2	ASSGGETAEQY
-	TRBV27	ASSSRGPQY
TRBD1	TRBV11-2	ASSLGQGHYGYT
-	TRBV19	ASSIFGGLGPQETQY
TRBD1	TRBV28	ASRRDRTNTEAF
TRBD1	TRBV9	ASSAQGRGNQPQH
TRBD1	TRBV20-1	SASSRGGTEAF
-	TRBV13	ASTRAGSVTQY